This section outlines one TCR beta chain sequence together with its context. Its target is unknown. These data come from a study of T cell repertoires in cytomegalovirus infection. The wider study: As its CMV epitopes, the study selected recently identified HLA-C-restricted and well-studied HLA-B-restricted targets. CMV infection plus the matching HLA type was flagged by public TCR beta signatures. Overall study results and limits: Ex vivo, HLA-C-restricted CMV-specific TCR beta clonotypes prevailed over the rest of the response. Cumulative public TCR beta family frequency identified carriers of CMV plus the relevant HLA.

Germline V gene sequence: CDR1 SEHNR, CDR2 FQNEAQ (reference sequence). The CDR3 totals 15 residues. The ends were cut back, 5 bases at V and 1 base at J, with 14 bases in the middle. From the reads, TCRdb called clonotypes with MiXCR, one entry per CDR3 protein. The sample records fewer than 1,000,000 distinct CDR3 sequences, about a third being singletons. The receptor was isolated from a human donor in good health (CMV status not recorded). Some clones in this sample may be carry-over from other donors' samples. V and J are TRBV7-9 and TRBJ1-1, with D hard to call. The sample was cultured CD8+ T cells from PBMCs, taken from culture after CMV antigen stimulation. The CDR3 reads CASSPRVQGNTEAFF. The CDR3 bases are TGTGCCAGCAGCCCTCGGGTGCAAGGGAACACTGAAGCTTTCTTT.